This T cell receptor (beta chain) is from a study of blood T cell repertoires in COVID-19. Overall study context: COVID-19 samples from acute and convalescent phases originated in the United States, Italy and Spain.

In the source study's methods: Estimation of nucleated cell counts relied on the amplification of reference gene primers. The method was immunoSEQ multiplex PCR; TCRdb's version includes in-frame clones alone and lacks a portion of them. Clone size and V and J calls were adopted from that table, with D and trimming inferred from the DNA. This repertoire shows about 200,000 clones, roughly 84% found once; its top ten account for less than 15%. A note on this clone: At one end, the junction sequence differs from germline, possibly due to a read error.

The CDR3 contains 14 residues. Germline CDR1 and CDR2: SGHTA and FQGNSA. Sequenced: peripheral blood. J is TRBJ2-7 and V is TRBV7-2, with TRBD1 as a possible D gene (5 bases). The receptor's source is a human donor in a cohort sampled during active COVID-19. The CDR3 DNA follows: TGTGCCAGTGCAAAAGGACACCTGCTCTACGGGCAGTACTTC. Translated, it gives CASAKGHLLYGQYF.